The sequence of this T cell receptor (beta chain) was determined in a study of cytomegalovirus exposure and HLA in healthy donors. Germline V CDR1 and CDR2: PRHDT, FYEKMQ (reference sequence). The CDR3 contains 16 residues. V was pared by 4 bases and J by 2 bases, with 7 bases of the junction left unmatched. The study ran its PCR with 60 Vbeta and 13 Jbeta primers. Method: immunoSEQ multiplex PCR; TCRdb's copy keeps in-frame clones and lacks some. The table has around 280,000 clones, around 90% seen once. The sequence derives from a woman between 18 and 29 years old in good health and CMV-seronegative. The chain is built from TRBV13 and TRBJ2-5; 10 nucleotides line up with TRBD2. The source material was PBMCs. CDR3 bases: TGTGCCAGCAGCTATCCTAGCGGGGGAGGGCAAGAGACCCAGTACTTC. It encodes CASSYPSGGGQETQYF.